These 25 T cell receptor beta chains came from one sample sequenced in a study of blood T cell repertoires in COVID-19. TCRdb's copy holds only in-frame clones and misses some; the assay was immunoSEQ multiplex PCR. The table has about 81,000 clones, about nine tenths seen once. The material sequenced was peripheral blood. Receptor source: a woman aged 45-65 years in a cohort sampled during active COVID-19.

The CDR3 sequence: CASSQENLGGFPTDTQYF. DNA for the CDR3: TGCGCCAGCAGCCAAGAGAATCTAGGGGGATTTCCCACAGATACGCAGTATTTT. The chain links TRBV4-1 to TRBJ2-3, with D possibly matching TRBD1 (6 bases). V dropped 0 bases and J dropped 2 bases, with 18 bases sitting between them. Germline CDR1 is MGHRA and CDR2 is YSYEKL. The CDR3 is 18 residues long.

The rearrangement links TRBV5-4 to TRBJ2-6; D not resolved. The CDR3 runs to 16 residues. Trimming took off 4 bases at V and 0 bases at J, with 11 bases between the two ends. The germline gives CDR1 SGHNT, CDR2 YYREEE (reference sequence). The CDR3, as DNA: TGTGCCAGCAGCGCCATTACAGCCTCTGGGGCCAACGTCCTGACTTTC. This encodes CASSAITASGANVLTF.

Here the CDR3 reads CASSLDRVGGTIYF. The CDR3 DNA is TGTGCCAGCAGCTTAGATCGGGTAGGAGGCACCATATATTTT. The rearrangement uses TRBV11-2 and TRBJ1-3; D is unresolved. Deletions cut 0 bases from V and 9 bases from J, with 12 bases between. This CDR3 is 14 amino acids long. Germline V lookup: CDR1 SGHAT, CDR2 FQNNGV.

The rearrangement joins TRBV3-1 (or the pseudogene TRBV3-2) to TRBJ1-5, with D perhaps TRBD1 (5 bases). V was clipped by 1 base and J by 4 bases, with 11 bases between them. Germline V gene lookup returns CDR1 LGHDT and CDR2 YNNKEL (reference sequence). The CDR3 runs to 15 residues. CDR3 protein: CASSQGQGGNQPQHF. For the CDR3, the DNA is TGTGCCAGCAGCCAAGGGCAGGGTGGGAATCAGCCCCAGCATTTT.

J is TRBJ2-7 and V is TRBV29-1; 8 nucleotides line up with TRBD2. Germline loops: CDR1 SQVTM, CDR2 ANQGSEA. This CDR3 comprises 12 residues. With V trimmed by 5 bases and J by 0 bases, 0 bases remained unmatched. Written as DNA, the CDR3 is TGCAGCGTTACTAGCGGCTCCTACGAGCAGTACTTC. This sequence encodes CSVTSGSYEQYF.

The chain carries TRBV19 and TRBJ2-2; tentative D call: TRBD1 (5 bases). Germline assignment: CDR1 LNHDA and CDR2 SQIVND (reference sequence). The CDR3 is 17 amino acids. With 2 bases removed from V and 7 bases from J, the gap between germline ends came to 20 bases. CDR3 residues: CASSIQLRRWGGGELFF. The CDR3 nucleotides are TGTGCCAGTAGTATACAGTTAAGGCGGTGGGGCGGCGGGGAGCTGTTTTTT.

The CDR3 nucleotides are TGTGCCAGCAGCCCCCAGGAAACAGGGATAATTTTGAATGAGCAGTTCTTC. It translates to CASSPQETGIILNEQFF. This chain uses TRBV7-9 with TRBJ2-1, with D maybe TRBD1 (6 bases). Per the germline V gene, CDR1 is SEHNR and CDR2 is FQNEAQ (reference sequence). The V and J ends lost 5 bases and 7 bases respectively, with 24 bases between them. The CDR3 totals 17 residues.

The chain combines TRBV6-5 with TRBJ2-5; 11 nucleotides align to TRBD2. Losses at the gene ends were 6 bases for V and 4 bases for J; bases not matched to a gene: 7. This CDR3 comprises 15 residues. CDR1 and CDR2 (germline): MNHEY, SVGAGI. Here the CDR3 DNA reads TGTGCCAGCAGGAAACTAGCGGGGGTAGGAGAGACCCAGTACTTC. This sequence encodes CASRKLAGVGETQYF.

V is TRBV2 and J is TRBJ1-2; D is ambiguous. Germline V gene lookup returns CDR1 SNHLY and CDR2 FYNNEI. V was trimmed by 3 bases and J by 4 bases, leaving 12 bases between them. The CDR3 spans 14 residues. The CDR3 loop is CASSDATATYGYTF. The DNA for the CDR3 is TGTGCCAGCAGTGATGCAACAGCCACCTATGGCTACACCTTC. Complete variable domain (other parts from reference TRBV2 and TRBJ1-2): EPEVTQTPSHQVTQMGQEVILRCVPISNHLYFYWYRQILGQKVEFLVSFYNNEISEKSEIFDDQFSVERPDGSNFTLKIRSTKLEDSAMYFCASSDATATYGYTFGSGTRLTVV.

This clone appeared once. The gene calls are TRBV15 and TRBJ2-1; 11 nucleotides line up with TRBD2. J lost 9 bases, V lost 0 bases, and 4 bases had no gene match. The CDR3 spans 15 residues. CDR1 and CDR2 from the germline V gene are LNHNV and YYDKDF (reference sequence). The CDR3 region has the DNA TGTGCCACCAGCAGAGATCAACTAGCGGGAGTTGAGCAGTTCTTC. As protein: CATSRDQLAGVEQFF. Full variable domain (missing parts from reference TRBV15 and TRBJ2-1): DAMVIQNPRYQVTQFGKPVTLSCSQTLNHNVMYWYQQKSSQAPKLLFHYYDKDFNNEADTPDNFQSRRPNTSFCFLDIRSPGLGDTAMYLCATSRDQLAGVEQFFGPGTRLTVL.

CDR3 nucleotides: TGCACCAGCAGCCAAGAAGTTGGCCACGCACAGACCCAGTACTTC. This codes for CTSSQEVGHAQTQYF. The chain combines TRBV1 with TRBJ2-5; TRBD1, the D gene given by the table, was not confirmed from the DNA. TRBV1 is termed a pseudogene. CDR3 size: 15 residues.

This clone has a single count. The chain links TRBV28 to TRBJ2-7; possible D gene TRBD2, 5 bases. This CDR3 has 15 amino acids. Trimming cost V 5 bases and J 0 bases, with 14 bases left between them. Germline assignment: CDR1 MDHEN and CDR2 SYDVKM. CDR3 region: CASSLGRGSSYEQYF. CDR3 DNA sequence: TGTGCCAGCAGTCTAGGACGGGGAAGCTCCTACGAGCAGTACTTC. The complete variable domain, with remaining parts taken from reference TRBV28 and TRBJ2-7, reads DVKVTQSSRYLVKRTGEKVFLECVQDMDHENMFWYRQDPGLGLRLIYFSYDVKMKEKGDIPEGYSVSREKKERFSLILESASTNQTSMYLCASSLGRGSSYEQYFGPGTRLTVT.

The rearrangement joins TRBV5-1 to TRBJ2-1; D may be TRBD1 (5 bases). Germline values: CDR1 SGHRS, CDR2 YFSETQ. Trimming took off 0 bases at V and 4 bases at J, with 11 bases between the two ends. The CDR3 consists of 15 residues. CDR3: CASSLGGTEYNEQFF. The CDR3 DNA follows: TGCGCCAGCAGCTTGGGGGGCACAGAATACAATGAGCAGTTCTTC.

The genes are TRBV5-5 and TRBJ1-1, with D unresolved. The length of the CDR3 is 13 residues. The V and J ends lost 1 base and 2 bases respectively, with 6 bases between them. Germline values: CDR1 SGHKS, CDR2 YYEKEE (reference sequence). CDR3 sequence (DNA): TGTGCCAGCAGCTTGACAGCCAACACTGAAGCTTTCTTT. Amino acids: CASSLTANTEAFF.

The rearrangement uses TRBV11-2 and TRBJ2-7; 11 nucleotides align to TRBD2. The CDR3 extends over 14 amino acids. Germline V gene data show CDR1 as SGHAT and CDR2 as FQNNGV. V gave up 2 bases and J gave up 6 bases; unmatched junction bases: 3. CDR3 in amino acids: CASSLRLAGTEQYF. The DNA for the CDR3 is TGTGCCAGCAGCTTACGACTAGCGGGGACCGAGCAGTACTTC.

J is TRBJ2-1 and V is TRBV2; TRBD2 agrees at 11 bases. The CDR3 contains 16 residues. The germline CDR1 and CDR2 sequences are SNHLY and FYNNEI. With 2 bases clipped from V and 7 bases from J, the junction kept 7 bases outside the gene matches. The CDR3 sequence: CASSELGLADSNEQFF. The CDR3 DNA reads as TGTGCCAGCAGTGAATTGGGACTAGCGGATTCAAATGAGCAGTTCTTC.

The V call is TRBV6-5, the J call TRBJ1-2; 9 bases align to TRBD1. V lost 4 bases to trimming and J lost 0 bases; unmatched junction nucleotides: 6. This CDR3 contains 16 residues. Germline V lookup: CDR1 MNHEY, CDR2 SVGAGI. DNA for the CDR3: TGTGCCAGCAGTTCCTACAGGGGGCAGGCTAACTATGGCTACACCTTC. Its translation is CASSSYRGQANYGYTF.

The genes are TRBV6-6 and TRBJ2-7, with 7 nucleotides matching TRBD1. Germline V gene sequence: CDR1 MNHNY, CDR2 SVGAGI (reference sequence). After removal of 5 bases from V and 6 bases from J, the junction contained 4 bases not matched to a gene. The CDR3 length is 12 residues. The CDR3: CASSNTGVEQYF. Here the CDR3 DNA reads TGTGCCAGCAGTAACACAGGGGTCGAGCAGTACTTC.

The rearrangement uses TRBV9 and TRBJ2-5; TRBD1 matches 10 bases. This CDR3 has 16 amino acids. The J segment lost 1 base and the V segment lost 4 bases, leaving 7 bases of the junction unmatched. CDR1 and CDR2 (germline): SGDLS, YYNGEE. CDR3 coding DNA: TGTGCCAGCAGCTTGTCCGGGACAGGGGTCCAAGAGACCCAGTACTTC. It yields the protein CASSLSGTGVQETQYF.

This clone was seen a handful of times. The chain couples TRBV2 to TRBJ1-5, with no clear D. V lost 7 bases, J lost 4 bases, and 14 bases lay in between. The CDR3 runs to 14 residues. CDR1 is SNHLY, CDR2 FYNNEI, per germline. The CDR3 DNA is TGTGCCAGCAAGAGGGATCTCAGAAATCAGCCCCAGCATTTT. Protein: CASKRDLRNQPQHF.

V is TRBV18 and J is TRBJ2-1; a weak D match, TRBD1 (6 bases). Trimming left V 6 bases short and J 0 bases short, with 24 bases between. Germline values: CDR1 KGHSH, CDR2 LQKENI. The CDR3 sequence is 19 residues long. Here the CDR3 reads CASSGSGAHGLGSYNEQFF. DNA of the CDR3: TGTGCCAGCTCCGGCTCAGGGGCCCATGGGCTCGGCTCCTACAATGAGCAGTTCTTC.

V gene TRBV5-1 combines with J gene TRBJ1-4; D might be TRBD1 (6 bases). The CDR3 totals 14 residues. Germline assignment: CDR1 SGHRS and CDR2 YFSETQ. Between the trimmed V and J ends, which lost 4 bases and 8 bases, there was a span of 15 bases. This CDR3 reads CASSLGQNAEKLFF. Written as DNA, the CDR3 is TGCGCCAGCAGCCTTGGACAGAATGCGGAAAAACTGTTTTTT.

The CDR3 DNA reads TGTGCCAGCAGCCAACACAGGGTGGGGGGCACAGATACGCAGTATTTT. It yields the protein CASSQHRVGGTDTQYF. This sequence joins TRBV3-1 (or the pseudogene TRBV3-2) and TRBJ2-3, with D possibly matching TRBD1 (6 bases). The germline V gene has CDR1 LGHDT and CDR2 YNNKEL (reference sequence). Trimming left V 2 bases short and J 1 base short, with 13 bases between. This CDR3 comprises 16 residues.

This rearrangement joins TRBV28 to TRBJ1-5, with 9 bases matching TRBD1. Germline CDR1 reads MDHEN; CDR2 reads SYDVKM. The CDR3 contains 14 residues. Losses at the gene ends were 3 bases for V and 7 bases for J; bases not matched to a gene: 4. The CDR3 region has the DNA TGTGCCAGCAGTTTGGGGACAGGGCGACAGCCCCAGCATTTT. This translates into CASSLGTGRQPQHF.

The rearrangement joins TRBV18 to TRBJ1-2; TRBD1 agrees at 8 bases. This CDR3 contains 15 residues. CDR1 and CDR2 from the germline V gene are KGHSH and LQKENI. Trimming cost V 2 bases and J 4 bases; bases outside gene matches: 6. CDR3 nucleotide sequence: TGTGCCAGCTCACCAGGGACAGGAGAACTCTATGGCTACACCTTC. Its protein is CASSPGTGELYGYTF.